Listed below are T cell receptor beta chains from one sample, sequenced in a study of T cell repertoires in cytomegalovirus infection. TCRdb called the reads again in MiXCR, with one record for every CDR3 protein. The sample includes 100,000 to 150,000 distinct CDR3 sequences, roughly 8.2% seen only once; the top ten take about 9.5%. The sequenced sample consisted of PBMCs. Receptors were obtained from a human donor in good health (CMV status not recorded). Some clones in this sample may be carry-over from other donors' samples. CDR3s include the opening cysteine and the closing phenylalanine or tryptophan. A D gene is named only where the DNA matches it firmly. Size values are once, few and many counts, or a class for expanded clones, and some rows have none.

TRBJ1-1	many	.	TRBV6-2/TRBV6-3	CASSHSWATGTEAFF	TGTGCCAGCAGCCATTCGTGGGCAACCGGGACTGAAGCTTTCTTT
TRBJ1-5	many	.	TRBV28	CASWGGAGNQPQHF	TGTGCCAGCTGGGGGGGCGCAGGAAATCAGCCCCAGCATTTT
TRBJ2-3	.	TRBD1	TRBV5-5	CTGSQYQQGSGSTDTQYF	TGTACCGGCAGCCAATACCAACAGGGGAGTGGAAGCACAGATACGCAGTATTTT
TRBJ2-2	.	.	TRBV18	CASSPLVGTGELFF	TGTGCCAGCTCACCACTAGTGGGCACCGGGGAGCTGTTTTTT
TRBJ2-7	many	TRBD1	TRBV6-5	CASSYSGGYYEQYF	TGTGCCAGCAGTTACTCAGGGGGCTATTACGAGCAGTACTTC
TRBJ1-4	.	.	TRBV19	CASSAIDRATNEKLFF	TGTGCCAGTAGTGCCATCGATCGAGCAACTAATGAAAAACTGTTTTTT
TRBJ2-3	many	.	TRBV7-2	CASSLSLASSTDTQYF	TGTGCCAGCAGCTTATCACTAGCCTCTAGCACAGATACGCAGTATTTT
TRBJ2-3	many	TRBD1	TRBV14	CASSQVGTGRTDTQYF	TGTGCCAGCAGCCAAGTAGGGACAGGGCGAACAGATACGCAGTATTTT
TRBJ2-5	many	TRBD2	TRBV7-2	CASSGRLAGTLRDTQYF	TGTGCCAGCAGCGGACGACTAGCGGGAACCTTAAGAGATACCCAGTACTTC
TRBJ2-7	many	.	TRBV14	CASSQAGDYEQYF	TGTGCCAGCAGCCAAGCAGGGGACTACGAGCAGTACTTC
TRBJ2-6	.	.	TRBV7-9	CASSPPGAGANVLTF	TGTGCCAGCAGCCCTCCCGGGGCTGGGGCCAACGTCCTGACTTTC
TRBJ2-2	many	.	TRBV5-1	CASSLDASPNTGELFF	TGCGCCAGCAGCTTGGACGCAAGTCCGAACACCGGGGAGCTGTTTTTT
TRBJ1-1	.	TRBD1	TRBV5-8	CASSRGTGGGLNTEAFF	TGTGCCAGCAGCCGAGGGACAGGGGGTGGATTGAACACTGAAGCTTTCTTT
TRBJ2-2	.	.	TRBV10-3	CAIRFQTGTGELFF	TGTGCCATCAGGTTTCAGACCGGGACCGGGGAGCTGTTTTTT
TRBJ2-1	many	.	TRBV28	CASSPYNEQFF	TGTGCCAGCAGTCCCTACAATGAGCAGTTCTTC
TRBJ2-5	many	TRBD1	TRBV7-2	CASSLASGGGGQETQYF	TGTGCCAGCAGCTTAGCCTCAGGGGGCGGAGGCCAAGAGACCCAGTACTTC
TRBJ1-2	once	TRBD1	TRBV20-1	CSVTGQGRGYTF	TGCAGTGTAACCGGACAGGGGCGAGGCTACACCTTC
TRBJ2-6	many	TRBD1	TRBV7-9	CASSQLGQISGANVLTF	TGTGCCAGCAGCCAACTGGGACAGATCTCTGGGGCCAACGTCCTGACTTTC
TRBJ2-5	many	.	TRBV7-2	CASSLDDRQTQYF	TGTGCCAGCAGCTTAGACGACAGACAGACCCAGTACTTC
TRBJ2-7	many	TRBD2	TRBV20-1	CSARDPAGGSDEQYF	TGCAGTGCTAGAGATCCAGCGGGGGGATCGGACGAGCAGTACTTC
TRBJ1-1	many	.	TRBV27	CASSLQAENTEAFF	TGTGCCAGCAGTTTACAAGCGGAGAACACTGAAGCTTTCTTT
TRBJ1-3	many	.	TRBV13	CASSLGLNSGNTIYF	TGTGCCAGCAGCTTGGGACTCAACTCTGGAAACACCATATATTTT
TRBJ2-3	many	.	TRBV7-9	CASSSHMGRSTDTQYF	TGTGCCAGCAGCTCCCACATGGGCAGGTCCACAGATACGCAGTATTTT
TRBJ2-3	many	.	TRBV10-3	CAISPAGGGTDTQYF	TGTGCCATCAGCCCCGCTGGAGGGGGCACAGATACGCAGTATTTT
TRBJ1-1	.	.	TRBV20-1	CSAGLRGDTEAFF	TGCAGTGCGGGTCTCCGGGGGGACACTGAAGCTTTCTTT
TRBJ2-3	many	.	TRBV28	CASGLGGNTDTQYF	TGTGCCAGCGGCTTAGGGGGGAACACAGATACGCAGTATTTT